Shown below are 3 T cell receptor beta chains from a single sample sequenced in a study of OX40 agonist ivuxolimab in advanced cancers. Repertoires were generated with immunoSEQ multiplex PCR, while TCRdb's copy carries only in-frame clones and drops some. The sample contains tens of thousands of clones, more than 70% of which appear only once. Specimen: CD4+ or CD8+ T cells sorted from blood, collected in a trial of the OX40 agonist ivuxolimab. All receptors derive from an adult with an advanced solid tumor such as melanoma, head and neck, liver or kidney cancer.

The rearrangement uses TRBV7-2 and TRBJ2-2; 7 bases are shared with TRBD1. Germline V gene data show CDR1 as SGHTA and CDR2 as FQGNSA. The V and J ends lost 5 bases and 3 bases, in that order; junction bases with no gene match: 9. The CDR3 spans 16 residues. CDR3 loop: CASSTYRGADTGELFF. The CDR3 DNA follows: TGTGCCAGCAGCACGTACAGGGGTGCCGACACCGGGGAGCTGTTTTTT. The full variable domain, in which reference TRBV7-2 and TRBJ2-2 provide the parts outside the CDR3, is GAGVSQSPSNKVTEKGKDVELRCDPISGHTALYWYRQSLGQGLEFLIYFQGNSAPDKSGLPSDRFSAERTGGSVSTLTIQRTQQEDSAVYLCASSTYRGADTGELFFGEGSRLTVL.

The chain uses TRBV11-2 and TRBJ2-7; D may be TRBD1 or TRBD2 (5 bases each). CDR3 size: 14 residues. With 6 bases removed from V and 5 bases from J, the gap between germline ends came to 17 bases. Germline V gene lookup returns CDR1 SGHAT and CDR2 FQNNGV. The CDR3 DNA reads as TGTGCCAGCAGTTTTCACCCCGGGACCCACGAGCAGTACTTC. It specifies CASSFHPGTHEQYF.

The rearrangement uses TRBV7-2 and TRBJ1-2, with D possibly matching TRBD1 (6 bases). The V end lost 0 bases, the J end lost 8 bases, and 10 bases lay between the germline ends. There are 13 residues in the CDR3. Germline-derived CDR1 and CDR2 are SGHTA and FQGNSA. CDR3 nucleotide sequence: TGTGCCAGCAGCTTAGCGGGGGCGGAGGGCTACACCTTC. The encoded protein is CASSLAGAEGYTF.